What follows describes a single T cell receptor beta chain. Its specificity is unknown. The data were obtained in a study of identical twins. General study points: The abundant beta clonotypes from cord blood had fewer insertions, and memory repertoires had none of this. The study based its conclusions on cross-sectional statistical analysis and did not follow the same donors.

A universal primer site was added by template switching, and unique molecular identifiers were carried by the cDNA. TCRdb redid the calling of the 5' RACE reads with MiXCR, one entry per CDR3 protein. The sample lists some 460,000 distinct CDR3 sequences; 14% were seen once. This sample also appeared in a second study, on yellow fever vaccine responses in identical twins.

The receptor was isolated from a woman in her late teens or twenties in good health. The sample consisted of CD4+ T cells sorted from blood.

The CDR3 region is CASSLGQVNEKLFF. CDR3 DNA: TGCGCCAGCAGCTTGGGACAGGTTAATGAAAAACTGTTTTTT. The rearrangement uses TRBV5-1 and TRBJ1-4, with D tentatively TRBD1 (6 bases). The V and J ends lost 0 bases and 4 bases respectively, with 7 bases between them. Germline CDR1 SGHRS, CDR2 YFSETQ. The CDR3 totals 14 residues.